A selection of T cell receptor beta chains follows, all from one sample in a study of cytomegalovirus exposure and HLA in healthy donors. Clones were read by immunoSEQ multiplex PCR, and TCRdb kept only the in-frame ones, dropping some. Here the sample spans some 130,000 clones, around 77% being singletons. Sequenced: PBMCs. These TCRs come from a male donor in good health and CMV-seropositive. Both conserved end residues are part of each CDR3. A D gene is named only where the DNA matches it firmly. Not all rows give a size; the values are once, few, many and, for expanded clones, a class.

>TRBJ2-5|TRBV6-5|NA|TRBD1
TGTGCCAGCAGGCGACAGGGATCTCTGACCCAGTACTTC
CASRRQGSLTQYF
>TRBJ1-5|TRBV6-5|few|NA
TGTGCCAGCAGTTACTCGAACGAAGGGGGACAGCCCCAGCATTTT
CASSYSNEGGQPQHF
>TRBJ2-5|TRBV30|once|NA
TGTGCCTGGAGTCTAAACTTAATAGAGACCCAGTACTTC
CAWSLNLIETQYF
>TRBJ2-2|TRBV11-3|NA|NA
TGTGCCAGCAGCTTAAGAGGCCAGGGGTATACCGGGGAGCTGTTTTTT
CASSLRGQGYTGELFF
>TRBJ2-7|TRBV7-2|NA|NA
TGTGCCAGCACTACTAGGGGGGGGGCCTACGAGCAGTACTTC
CASTTRGGAYEQYF
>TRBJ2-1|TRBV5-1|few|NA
TGCGCCAGCAGCTTGGCAACAGGGTTAAATGAGCAGTTCTTC
CASSLATGLNEQFF
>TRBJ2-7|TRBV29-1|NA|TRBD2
TGCAGCGTCAGCGGGGTAGCGGGGGGAACCTACGAGCAGTACTTC
CSVSGVAGGTYEQYF
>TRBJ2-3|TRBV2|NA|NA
TGTGCCAGCAGTGAACAGGTTAGCACAGATACGCAGTATTTT
CASSEQVSTDTQYF
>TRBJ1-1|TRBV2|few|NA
TGTGCCAGCAGTGTGTCTCCGACAGGATCGAACACTGAAGCTTTCTTT
CASSVSPTGSNTEAFF
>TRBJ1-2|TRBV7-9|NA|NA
TGTGCCAGCAGCTTACAGGGCGCCGGCTATGGCTACACCTTC
CASSLQGAGYGYTF
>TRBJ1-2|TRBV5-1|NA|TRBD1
TGCGCCAGCAGCTTGGGCCCGACAGGGTTTACCTCACCTTACACCTTC
CASSLGPTGFTSPYTF
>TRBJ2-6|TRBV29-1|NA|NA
TGCAGCGTTAGTGTTCAGGGCTCTGGGGCCAACGGCCTGACTTTC
CSVSVQGSGANGLTF
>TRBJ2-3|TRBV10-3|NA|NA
TGTGCCACGACGACGGGGGGCTCAAGCACAGATACGCAGTATTTT
CATTTGGSSTDTQYF
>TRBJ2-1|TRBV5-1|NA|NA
TGCGCCAGCAGCTTGGGGGAGTACAATGAGCAGTTCTTC
CASSLGEYNEQFF